This T cell receptor beta chain derives from a study of shared clonotypes between healthy human individuals. An assay was performed, and its level was deep. Measured with immunoSEQ multiplex PCR; TCRdb has only the in-frame clones, and not every one. The sample includes some 1.4 million clones, roughly 96% of them seen just once. Overall study findings and caveats: Sharing across a few donors was seen in 4% to 6.5% of naive CD4 clonotypes.

A note on this clone: Its antigen is still unknown.

V lost 4 bases, J lost 3 bases, and 17 bases lay in between. The CDR3 runs 15 residues. CDR1 and CDR2 (germline): SGDLS, YYNGEE. Material: naive CD4+ T cells sorted from blood. Stated subset: CD45RA+ positively selected. This chain links TRBV9 with TRBJ2-7; tentatively, D is TRBD1 (5 bases). The TCR comes from a man aged 30 to 45 in good health. The CDR3 loop is CASSPQGRINYEQYF. The CDR3 DNA is TGTGCCAGCAGCCCCCAGGGCAGAATTAACTACGAGCAGTACTTC.